The clone carrying this T cell receptor (beta chain) was observed a few times. As yet, its antigen is unknown. These data are taken from a study of beta chain features in type 1 diabetes. Background on the study: All of the samples together had 107,917,701 sorted cells examined.

Expressed TCRB transcripts were sequenced because the entire RNA isolate underwent reverse transcription. The assay was immunoSEQ multiplex PCR, and TCRdb's table has in-frame clones only and misses some. The sample shows 93,000 or so clones, about 26% of them seen only once. Cell sorting via CD45RO/CCR7/CD25/CD127/CD95/CD27 was performed to obtain CD4+ naive, central memory, regulatory and stem cell-like memory cells. Findings and caveats of the study: The study found fewer insertions and more deletions at VDJ junctions in type 1 diabetes patients. Across patients, naive, central memory and Treg TCRB repertoires exhibited apparently greater similarity than was observed across healthy donors. Shortening of TCRB CDR3s, moderate but significant, appeared in all four CD4+ subsets of Type 1 diabetes patients.

The sample taken for sequencing was central memory CD4+ T cells from blood. The sequence was obtained from a woman under 30 with type 1 diabetes.

The CDR3 protein is CASGQGRRYSNQPQHF. The CDR3 nucleotides are TGTGCCAGCGGACAGGGGAGGAGGTATAGCAATCAGCCCCAGCATTTT. This chain uses TRBV28 with TRBJ1-5, with 9 bases identical to TRBD1. CDR1 is MDHEN, CDR2 SYDVKM, per germline. J lost 0 bases, V lost 8 bases, and 8 bases had no gene match. CDR3 length: 16 residues.